The 24 T cell receptor beta chains listed next were all sequenced from one sample in a study of neurological immune-mediated disorders (dated by TCRdb to between 2018 and 2021). The sample's time point label, in plain terms: longitudinal time-point 3. The library was obtained by 5' RACE. TCRdb names Illumina HiSeq 2500 as the instrument used. The raw public reads went through TCRdb reprocessing: fastp at Q25, MiXCR clone calling, in-frame beta chains kept. Identical CDR3 protein sequences are pooled into one entry, listed with their most common genes and DNA. This sample lists about 80,000 distinct CDR3 sequences; 4.3% were detected once. The top ten hold 4.5% to 6% of the sample. Input material: PBMCs. All receptors come from a woman aged 60-75 years with multiple sclerosis.

This chain links TRBV7-7 with TRBJ2-3, with TRBD1 matching 7 bases. The CDR3 loop spans 15 amino acids. Germline V gene data show CDR1 as SSHAT and CDR2 as FNYEAQ (reference sequence). Here the CDR3 reads CANSSGQPGGDTQYF. CDR3 coding DNA: TGTGCTAACAGCTCCGGCCAACCAGGGGGAGATACGCAGTATTTT.

In its sample, this clonotype was seen many times. This chain connects TRBV20-1 to TRBJ1-5; D call uncertain. Trimming took 0 bases from V and 5 from J, leaving 14 bases between them. This CDR3 is built from 15 residues. CDR1 and CDR2 from the germline V gene are DFQATT and SNEGSKA (reference sequence). The DNA of the CDR3 is TGCAGTGCTAGAGAGGTTCAGGTTAGGGATCAGCCCCAGCATTTT. It specifies CSAREVQVRDQPQHF.

Ten or more counts support this clonotype. The CDR3: CASSLGTQAGQYF. Written as DNA, the CDR3 is TGCGCCAGCAGCCTCGGGACCCAAGCGGGGCAGTACTTC. The J gene is TRBJ2-7, the V gene TRBV5-1; TRBD2 might be the D (6 bases). CDR1 SGHRS and CDR2 YFSETQ come from the germline V gene. The CDR3 runs 13 residues. V lost 4 bases, J lost 9 bases, and 17 bases lay in between.

Many counts were recorded for this clonotype. This chain joins TRBV20-1 and TRBJ1-3, with 9 nucleotides matching TRBD1. This CDR3 spans 14 amino acids. With V trimmed by 6 bases and J by 3 bases, 6 bases remained unmatched. The germline gives CDR1 DFQATT, CDR2 SNEGSKA (reference sequence). CDR3 sequence: CSASTGGLGNTIYF. In nucleotides, the CDR3 is TGCAGTGCATCTACAGGGGGCCTTGGAAACACCATATATTTT.

This clonotype was counted many times. This sequence joins TRBV4-2 and TRBJ2-3, with D hard to call. Germline CDR1 reads LGHNA; CDR2 reads YNFKEQ. Between the trimmed V and J ends, which lost 5 bases and 0 bases, there was a span of 12 bases. CDR3 length equals 15 residues. The CDR3 DNA follows: TGTGCCAGCAGCTATGAGACGGAAAGCACAGATACGCAGTATTTT. The encoded protein is CASSYETESTDTQYF.

There are many counts of this clonotype. This chain uses TRBV5-1 with TRBJ1-2; a weak D match, TRBD1 (5 bases). CDR1 is SGHRS and CDR2 is YFSETQ in the germline V gene. Trimming shortened V by 7 bases and J by 5 bases, and 18 bases separated the two germline ends. The CDR3 is 14 residues long. CDR3 amino acids: CASGPGLQKYGYTF. The CDR3, as DNA: TGCGCCAGCGGTCCGGGACTCCAGAAATATGGCTACACCTTC.

This clonotype was counted many times. The chain is built from TRBV7-2 and TRBJ2-7; D is perhaps TRBD1 (5 bases). CDR3 length equals 15 residues. The V gene lost 4 bases and the J gene lost 6 bases, with 19 bases spanning the gap. Looked up from germline, CDR1 is SGHTA and CDR2 is FQGNSA. Written as DNA, the CDR3 is TGTGCCAGCAGCTCCAACACAAACAGGTTTGTCGAGCAGTACTTC. Protein sequence: CASSSNTNRFVEQYF. Using reference TRBV7-2 and TRBJ2-7 for the parts outside the CDR3, the full variable domain is GAGVSQSPSNKVTEKGKDVELRCDPISGHTALYWYRQSLGQGLEFLIYFQGNSAPDKSGLPSDRFSAERTGGSVSTLTIQRTQQEDSAVYLCASSSNTNRFVEQYFGPGTRLTVT.

This clonotype was found many times. V usage is TRBV2 and J usage is TRBJ1-5, with D possibly TRBD1 on 5 matching bases. V gave up 8 bases and J gave up 3 bases, with 11 bases separating them. CDR1 and CDR2 from the germline V gene are SNHLY and FYNNEI. CDR3 length: 13 residues. CDR3 amino acids: CASERGSNQPQHF. In nucleotides, the CDR3 is TGTGCCAGCGAGAGGGGTTCCAATCAGCCCCAGCATTTT.

This clonotype has a count of ten or more. The V gene is TRBV10-3, the J gene TRBJ1-5; TRBD1 is a possible D gene (6 bases). Trimming removed 0 bases from V and 6 bases from J, with 15 bases in between. This CDR3 is 16 amino acids long. Germline CDR1 ENHRY, CDR2 SYGVKD. In nucleotides, the CDR3 is TGTGCCATCAGTGAGTCGCCTCGGGGGGCGAGTCAGCCCCAGCATTTT. Amino acid sequence: CAISESPRGASQPQHF.

This clonotype was seen repeatedly, ten times or more. The chain has TRBV5-1 and TRBJ1-5, with 8 bases matching TRBD1. The CDR3 has 14 residues. The V segment lost 4 bases and the J segment 7 bases; nucleotides outside the gene matches: 7. Germline lookup yields CDR1 SGHRS and CDR2 YFSETQ. CDR3 residues: CASSPGQDGQPQHF. The CDR3, as DNA: TGCGCCAGCAGCCCGGGACAGGATGGGCAGCCCCAGCATTTT.

This clonotype was counted many times. The J gene is TRBJ2-1, the V gene TRBV7-6; 11 bases are a match to TRBD2. Germline CDR1 SGHVS, CDR2 FNYEAQ. The CDR3 runs to 17 residues. V lost 1 base, J lost 2 bases, and 4 bases stayed unmatched. The CDR3 sequence is CASSLGATSGAYNEQFF. The CDR3 DNA sequence: TGTGCCAGCAGCTTAGGGGCGACTAGCGGGGCCTACAATGAGCAGTTCTTC.

This clonotype was observed many times. The chain has TRBV6-6 and TRBJ2-1, with 15 bases identical to TRBD2. Germline values: CDR1 MNHNY, CDR2 SVGAGI (reference sequence). This CDR3 spans 15 amino acids. The junction had 4 bases not matched to a gene; V was cut back by 4 bases and J by 9 bases. This CDR3 reads CASSWTSGGAGEQFF. In nucleotides, the CDR3 is TGTGCCAGCAGTTGGACTAGCGGGGGGGCCGGTGAGCAGTTCTTC.

This clonotype was counted at least ten times. V is TRBV6-5 and J is TRBJ1-1; weak D call: TRBD1 (5 bases). V lost 2 bases, J lost 1 base, and 11 bases lay in between. CDR1 MNHEY and CDR2 SVGAGI come from the germline V gene. The CDR3 runs 15 residues. The CDR3 bases are TGTGCCAGCAGTTACAGAGCTGGGGGGAACACTGAAGCTTTCTTT. Translating it yields CASSYRAGGNTEAFF.

This clonotype was counted many times. The chain joins TRBV20-1 to TRBJ2-7; possible D gene TRBD1, 6 bases. Trimming cost V 4 bases and J 0 bases, with 16 bases left between them. The CDR3 consists of 15 residues. CDR1 is DFQATT and CDR2 is SNEGSKA in the germline V gene (reference sequence). The CDR3 is CSATSGTRSSYEQYF. The CDR3 coding sequence is TGCAGTGCTACTTCGGGGACACGGTCCTCCTACGAGCAGTACTTC.

This clonotype showed up many times. The CDR3 sequence: CSASREQYF. In DNA, the CDR3 is TGCAGTGCTAGCCGCGAGCAGTACTTC. The chain uses TRBV20-1 and TRBJ2-7; D unresolved. Deletions cut 3 bases from V and 6 bases from J, with 3 bases between. CDR3 length: 9 residues. Germline V lookup: CDR1 DFQATT, CDR2 SNEGSKA (reference sequence).

The sample holds many counts of this clonotype. The chain has TRBV5-6 and TRBJ2-7; TRBD1 might be the D (6 bases). Germline V gene lookup returns CDR1 SGHDT and CDR2 YYEEEE. The CDR3 runs 14 residues. V lost 2 bases and J lost 3, with 12 bases in between. The CDR3 here is CASSFPSQGYEQYF. CDR3 DNA sequence: TGTGCCAGCAGCTTTCCCTCACAGGGCTACGAGCAGTACTTC.

The sample holds many counts of this clonotype. This chain links TRBV7-9 with TRBJ2-4; 12 nucleotides agree with TRBD1. The CDR3 runs to 18 residues. J was trimmed by 1 base and V by 5 bases; bases with no gene match: 9. Germline V gene sequence: CDR1 SEHNR, CDR2 FQNEAQ (reference sequence). CDR3 amino acids: CASSLLGQGALAKNIQYF. CDR3 in DNA: TGTGCCAGCAGCCTCCTGGGACAGGGGGCGCTGGCCAAAAACATTCAGTACTTC.

This clonotype was seen at least ten times. This chain connects TRBV20-1 to TRBJ2-2; perhaps D is TRBD1 or TRBD2 (6 bases each). Germline V lookup: CDR1 DFQATT, CDR2 SNEGSKA (reference sequence). This CDR3 is built from 17 residues. Trimming pared 1 base from V and 0 bases from J, leaving 15 bases between. The CDR3 protein is CSARVSGGQSNTGELFF. CDR3 bases: TGCAGTGCTAGAGTCTCCGGGGGACAATCGAACACCGGGGAGCTGTTTTTT.

Ten or more counts support this clonotype. The chain uses TRBV7-2 and TRBJ2-1, with D perhaps being TRBD1 or TRBD2 (6 bases each). This CDR3 is built from 15 residues. Trimming left V 5 bases short and J 2 bases short, with 13 bases between. Germline V CDR1 and CDR2: SGHTA, FQGNSA. The DNA for the CDR3 is TGTGCCAGCAGCCCACGTAGGGGGGCCTACAATGAGCAGTTCTTC. This translates into CASSPRRGAYNEQFF.

This clonotype occurred many times. The rearrangement uses TRBV12-3 or TRBV12-4 and TRBJ1-3, with unresolved D. Trimming cost V 3 bases and J 0 bases, with 12 bases left between them. The CDR3 spans 16 residues. The CDR3 region is CASSFSATPSGNTIYF. CDR3 DNA sequence: TGTGCCAGCAGTTTCTCTGCAACCCCCTCTGGAAACACCATATATTTT.

Many counts were recorded for this clonotype. The chain couples TRBV5-1 to TRBJ1-3; D ambiguous. With 5 bases removed from V and 0 bases from J, the gap between germline ends came to 15 bases. The CDR3 contains 16 residues. CDR1 is SGHRS and CDR2 is YFSETQ in the germline V gene. The CDR3 region is CASRPQATSSGNTIYF. CDR3 nucleotides: TGCGCCAGCAGGCCCCAGGCGACGAGCTCTGGAAACACCATATATTTT.

In its sample, this clonotype was seen many times. The J gene is TRBJ2-5, the V gene TRBV5-1, with unresolved D. Trimming stripped 4 bases from V and 2 bases from J, with 3 bases between. CDR1 and CDR2 from the germline V gene are SGHRS and YFSETQ. The CDR3 is 11 residues long. CDR3 coding DNA: TGCGCCAGCAGCGTACAAGAGACCCAGTACTTC. As protein: CASSVQETQYF.

This clonotype was seen at least ten times. The chain uses TRBV20-1 and TRBJ2-3; possibly TRBD2 for D (6 bases). The CDR3 loop spans 16 amino acids. Deletions cut 2 bases from V and 0 bases from J, with 15 bases between. CDR1 and CDR2 from the germline V gene are DFQATT and SNEGSKA (reference sequence). In DNA, the CDR3 is TGCAGTGCTAGAACCCAGCGGGTAATAAGCACAGATACGCAGTATTTT. Translation gives CSARTQRVISTDTQYF.

At least ten counts were recorded for this clonotype. V and J are TRBV6-2 or TRBV6-3 and TRBJ1-2; the D is unclear. Trimming left V 2 bases short and J 5 bases short, with 9 bases between. Germline V gives CDR1 MNHEY, CDR2 SVGEGT. The CDR3 runs to 13 residues. The CDR3: CASSYLTDYGYTF. DNA for the CDR3: TGTGCCAGCAGTTACCTTACAGATTATGGCTACACCTTC.